Listed below are T cell receptor beta chains from one sample, sequenced in a study of tumor-infiltrating lymphocytes in oesophageal squamous cell carcinoma. TCRdb re-called the PCR reads through MiXCR, storing one row per CDR3 protein. Here the sample spans about 13,000 distinct CDR3 sequences, approximately 50% being singletons. Specimen: esophageal tumor tissue. The receptors were gathered from a male donor with esophageal squamous cell carcinoma. CDR3s include the opening cysteine and the closing phenylalanine or tryptophan. The D gene is left open where the match is weak. The size field is filled for only some rows; it gives once, few, many or a size class.

>TRBJ2-3|TRBV6-1|NA|NA
CASSEGAVVGAYSTDTQYF
TGTGCCAGCAGTGAAGGGGCGGTAGTGGGGGCGTACAGCACAGATACGCAGTATTTT
>TRBJ1-2|TRBV24-1|NA|TRBD1
CATSDSGQANYGYTF
TGTGCCACCAGTGATTCCGGACAGGCCAACTATGGCTACACCTTC
>TRBJ2-1|TRBV7-2|NA|TRBD2
CASSPPGISGRAYNEQFF
TGTGCCAGCAGCCCGCCGGGAATTAGCGGGAGGGCCTACAATGAGCAGTTCTTC
>TRBJ2-4|TRBV7-6|NA|NA
CASSLATGFAKNIQYF
TGTGCCAGCAGCTTAGCCACAGGGTTCGCCAAAAACATTCAGTACTTC
>TRBJ2-1|TRBV6-6|NA|TRBD1
CASRETGFNEQFF
TGTGCCAGCAGAGAGACAGGGTTCAATGAGCAGTTCTTC
>TRBJ2-7|TRBV7-9|many|TRBD1
CASSPVGDTGGYYEQYF
TGTGCCAGCAGCCCAGTAGGGGATACAGGGGGTTACTACGAGCAGTACTTC
>TRBJ1-1|TRBV7-8|few|NA
CASTFGGGLTEAFF
TGTGCCAGCACGTTCGGAGGGGGTTTAACTGAAGCTTTCTTT
>TRBJ2-3|TRBV7-2|NA|TRBD2
CASSWTGTSGRGGTDTQYF
TGTGCCAGCAGCTGGACCGGGACTAGCGGGAGAGGTGGGACAGATACGCAGTATTTT
>TRBJ2-1|TRBV11-3|NA|TRBD2
CASSLSGSPYNEQFF
TGTGCCAGCAGCTTAAGCGGGAGCCCTTACAATGAGCAGTTCTTC
>TRBJ2-2|TRBV6-1|many|NA
CASFRPGRRELFF
TGTGCCAGCTTTAGGCCAGGGAGACGGGAGCTGTTTTTT
>TRBJ1-2|TRBV19|many|NA
CASSPGTTNYGYTF
TGTGCCAGTAGTCCTGGAACAACTAACTATGGCTACACCTTC
>TRBJ2-7|TRBV6-1|NA|TRBD1
CASSRDRGTYEQYF
TGTGCCAGCTCTCGGGACAGGGGGACCTACGAGCAGTACTTC
>TRBJ2-7|TRBV10-3|many|TRBD2
CAIRGTSGGGYEQYF
TGTGCCATCAGAGGGACTAGCGGAGGGGGGTACGAGCAGTACTTC
>TRBJ2-1|TRBV24-1|NA|TRBD2
CATSDSSTSGSKSGEQFF
TGTGCCACCAGTGATTCCTCGACTAGCGGGAGTAAATCGGGTGAGCAGTTCTTC
>TRBJ2-2|TRBV7-9|medium-sized|NA
CASSLTGKDTGELFF
TGTGCCAGCAGCTTAACAGGGAAGGATACCGGGGAGCTGTTTTTT
>TRBJ2-7|TRBV10-2|NA|NA
CASSESKVRYEQYF
TGCGCCAGCAGTGAGTCGAAGGTCCGCTACGAGCAGTACTTC
>TRBJ1-2|TRBV5-5|NA|TRBD1
CASSSLGEGAGGYTF
TGTGCCAGCAGTTCGCTGGGCGAGGGGGCAGGTGGCTACACCTTC
>TRBJ1-2|TRBV5-6|medium-sized|TRBD1
CASRIGTANYGYTF
TGTGCCAGCAGGATAGGGACAGCTAACTATGGCTACACCTTC
>TRBJ2-1|TRBV6-1|NA|TRBD1
CASSEPGQGAYNEQFF
TGTGCCAGCAGCGAACCCGGACAGGGGGCCTACAATGAGCAGTTCTTC
>TRBJ2-3|TRBV6-6|NA|NA
CATKFGGPTDTQYF
TGTGCCACCAAGTTTGGGGGTCCCACAGATACGCAGTATTTT
>TRBJ2-7|TRBV28|many|NA
CASSLYPGLHPYEQYF
TGTGCCAGCAGTTTATACCCGGGCCTACACCCCTACGAGCAGTACTTC
>TRBJ2-3|TRBV7-6|NA|NA
CASSLETGSDTQYF
TGTGCCAGCAGCTTAGAGACAGGTTCAGATACGCAGTATTTT
>TRBJ2-7|TRBV28|many|TRBD1
CASSITTGSSYEQYF
TGTGCCAGCAGTATCACGACAGGGAGCTCCTACGAGCAGTACTTC
>TRBJ2-3|TRBV12-3/TRBV12-4|NA|NA
CASSRNSGTYWTDTQYF
TGTGCCAGCAGTCGAAACTCCGGGACCTACTGGACAGATACGCAGTATTTT
>TRBJ2-5|TRBV7-2|NA|NA
CASSSVRGGSRYNEQYF
TGTGCCAGCAGCTCCGTCCGGGGTGGTTCAAGGTACAATGAGCAGTACTTC
>TRBJ2-7|TRBV7-3|medium-sized|TRBD1
CASSSTGGFEQYF
TGTGCCAGCAGCTCGACAGGGGGTTTTGAGCAGTACTTC
>TRBJ1-1|TRBV18|many|NA
CASSIEKRTTEAFF
TGTGCCAGCTCAATCGAAAAAAGGACCACTGAAGCTTTCTTT
>TRBJ2-4|TRBV7-6|many|TRBD2
CASSLAASGNTGELYF
TGTGCCAGCAGCTTAGCGGCTAGCGGGAACACCGGGGAGCTGTACTTC
>TRBJ2-7|TRBV7-6|medium-sized|TRBD2
CASSRRDYYEQYF
TGTGCCAGCAGCCGTCGGGACTACTACGAGCAGTACTTC
>TRBJ2-7|TRBV6-1|NA|NA
CASSEGPEQYF
TGTGCCAGCAGTGAAGGTCCCGAGCAGTACTTC
>TRBJ2-1|TRBV6-1|NA|TRBD2
CASSPNFGRVNEQFF
TGTGCCAGCAGCCCGAACTTTGGGAGGGTCAATGAGCAGTTCTTC
>TRBJ2-1|TRBV9|few|NA
CASSVEGLGAYNEQFF
TGTGCCAGCAGCGTAGAGGGCCTCGGGGCCTACAATGAGCAGTTCTTC
>TRBJ2-7|TRBV7-9|NA|NA
CASSFMKGSYEQYF
TGTGCCAGCAGCTTTATGAAGGGTTCCTACGAGCAGTACTTC
>TRBJ1-5|TRBV12-3/TRBV12-4|NA|TRBD1
CASSWDRIGDQPQHF
TGTGCCAGCAGTTGGGACAGAATCGGGGATCAGCCCCAGCATTTT
>TRBJ2-7|TRBV7-6|few|NA
CASSFGGISYEQYF
TGTGCCAGCAGCTTTGGGGGGATCTCCTACGAGCAGTACTTC
>TRBJ2-7|TRBV7-6|NA|TRBD2
CASSLTSGGTLSYEQYF
TGTGCCAGCAGCTTAACTAGCGGGGGGACTCTCTCCTACGAGCAGTACTTC
>TRBJ2-5|TRBV5-6|NA|NA
CASSSPPHQETQYF
TGTGCCAGCAGCTCACCACCACATCAAGAGACCCAGTACTTC
>TRBJ1-5|TRBV6-2/TRBV6-3|many|NA
CASSYRDRRRPQHF
TGTGCCAGCAGTTACCGGGACCGCCGAAGGCCCCAGCATTTT
>TRBJ2-1|TRBV7-2|NA|TRBD1
CASSLYRDRDNEQFF
TGTGCCAGCAGCTTATACCGGGACAGGGACAATGAGCAGTTCTTC
>TRBJ2-3|TRBV27|medium-sized|NA
CASSLTPGTSTDTQYF
TGTGCCAGCAGTCTCACGCCCGGGACTAGCACAGATACGCAGTATTTT
>TRBJ2-7|TRBV7-9|NA|NA
CASSLVGAPSYEQYF
TGTGCCAGCAGCTTAGTGGGGGCCCCCTCCTACGAGCAGTACTTC